This TCR beta chain was sequenced in a study of Graves' ophthalmopathy and Graves' hyperthyroidism. Whole-study context: Peripheral blood sampling preceded any treatment and occurred at initial diagnosis. Points from the study as a whole: The majority of expanded thyroid clonotypes above 0.001 frequency also occurred in blood.

Scientists amplified the TCR beta CDR3 regions from RNA transcripts. Second-round multiplex PCR came after a first-round RT-PCR that employed HTBI primers. TCRdb recomputed calls from the multiplex PCR reads with MiXCR, one row per CDR3 protein. The repertoire holds 650,000 to 800,000 distinct CDR3 sequences, with over 40% as singletons. There are a few counts of this clonotype. What it binds is unknown. Sequence at one end of the junction differs from germline and may be a read error. Reliance was placed on clinical symptoms, serum thyroxine, TRAb, thyroid ultrasound and orbital computed tomography for diagnosis. PBMCs were density-gradient isolated from around 10 ml fresh blood. Germline CDR1 reads ENHRY; CDR2 reads SYGVKD. The CDR3 is 16 amino acids.

Material for sequencing was peripheral blood. The TCR originated in an adult man with Graves' ophthalmopathy. The chain is built from TRBV10-3 and TRBJ2-7, with TRBD1 as a possible D gene (5 bases). The DNA of the CDR3 is TGTGCCAGCAGTAAGTTACGGACACAAAGCTCCTATGAGCAGTACTTC. Protein product: CASSKLRTQSSYEQYF.